The clone carrying this TCR beta chain was seen only once. CDR1 and CDR2 (germline): LNHDA, SQIVND (reference sequence). V lost 5 bases, J lost 6 bases, and 5 bases stayed unmatched. This CDR3 region has 13 residues. In the authors' workflow: Reference gene primer amplification gave estimated nucleated cell counts. TCRdb keeps only in-frame clones here, not all; method: immunoSEQ multiplex PCR. Clone size and the V and J calls come from that table; the DNA yielded D and trimming. The table has about 160,000 clones, around 85% seen once; the top ten hold 3% to 3.5%. This sample is drawn from a study of blood T cell repertoires in COVID-19. The wider study: Researchers got acute and convalescent COVID-19 samples from the United States, Italy and Spain. PBMCs, B-cell-depleted T cells, or T cells were the source of the cDNA or gDNA that made up the material.

The source material was peripheral blood. The origin of this receptor is a human donor with acute or convalescent COVID-19. The donor label of this sample is uncertain. The chain combines TRBV19 with TRBJ1-2; the match to TRBD1 covers 8 bases. The CDR3 reads CASSVSGGNGYTF. CDR3 DNA sequence: TGTGCCAGTAGTGTCTCAGGGGGCAATGGCTACACCTTC.